The rows below give T cell receptor beta chains drawn from one sample of a study of cytomegalovirus exposure and HLA in healthy donors. The repertoire was sequenced with immunoSEQ multiplex PCR; TCRdb's copy has only in-frame clones and lacks some. The table has over 200,000 clones, about 80% seen once; the top ten hold around 2.8%. Sequencing was carried out using PBMCs. The receptors derive from a woman aged 55-69 years in good health and CMV-seropositive. Both conserved end residues are part of each CDR3. The D gene is left open where the match is weak. The size field is filled for only some rows; it gives once, few, many or a size class.

V	J	size	D	CDR3	DNA
TRBV28	TRBJ1-5	.	.	CAGRSRRDNQPQHF	TGTGCCGGGAGGTCCCGGAGAGACAACCAGCCCCAGCATTTT
TRBV6-6	TRBJ1-2	once	TRBD1	CASSPRGLNYGYTF	TGTGCCAGCAGCCCCAGGGGGCTTAACTATGGCTACACCTTC
TRBV28	TRBJ2-1	.	.	CASSLAGRAFYNEQFF	TGTGCCAGCAGTTTAGCAGGGCGTGCATTCTACAATGAGCAGTTCTTC
TRBV18	TRBJ2-5	.	.	CASSPYTTRRETQYF	TGTGCCAGCTCACCATATACTACCCGTAGGGAGACCCAGTACTTC
TRBV5-1	TRBJ2-2	.	.	CASSEQGRTGELFF	TGCGCCAGCAGCGAACAGGGGAGGACCGGGGAGCTGTTTTTT
TRBV6-5	TRBJ1-2	.	TRBD1	CASSYITGDGYTF	TGTGCCAGCAGTTACATAACAGGGGATGGCTACACCTTC
TRBV5-6	TRBJ1-5	.	.	CASSYVNQPQHF	TGTGCCAGCAGTTATGTGAATCAGCCCCAGCATTTT
TRBV6-5	TRBJ2-2	once	.	CASRSTGELFF	TGTGCCAGCAGGAGCACCGGGGAGCTGTTTTTT
TRBV7-9	TRBJ2-1	.	.	CASSLGALYNEQFF	TGTGCCAGCAGCTTGGGGGCGCTCTACAATGAGCAGTTCTTC
TRBV9	TRBJ2-1	.	.	CASSVEGAGYNEQFF	TGTGCCAGCAGCGTAGAGGGAGCGGGTTACAATGAGCAGTTCTTC
TRBV29-1	TRBJ2-1	few	.	CSVPTGEINEQFF	TGCAGCGTTCCAACCGGGGAAATCAATGAGCAGTTCTTC
TRBV29-1	TRBJ1-1	few	.	CSVGRQLNTEAFF	TGCAGCGTTGGCCGACAATTGAACACTGAAGCTTTCTTT
TRBV7-9	TRBJ1-1	.	TRBD1	CASSRGTGGTEAFF	TGTGCCAGCAGCCGCGGGACAGGGGGAACTGAAGCTTTCTTT
TRBV19	TRBJ2-7	once	TRBD2	CASSNGLADFYEQYF	TGTGCCAGTAGTAATGGACTAGCGGACTTCTACGAGCAGTACTTC
TRBV9	TRBJ2-3	.	.	CASSPISSVADTQYF	TGTGCCAGCAGCCCAATCTCTTCCGTAGCAGATACGCAGTATTTT
TRBV19	TRBJ2-7	once	.	CASSEHSGLTSKQYF	TGTGCCAGTAGTGAACATAGCGGACTTACTAGCAAGCAGTACTTC
TRBV15	TRBJ1-2	few	TRBD1	CATSREVQGLDGYTF	TGTGCCACCAGCAGAGAAGTACAGGGGTTAGATGGCTACACCTTC
TRBV2	TRBJ2-7	.	TRBD1	CASNNPGQGNEQYF	TGCGCCAGCAACAATCCGGGACAGGGGAACGAGCAGTACTTC
TRBV7-2	TRBJ1-2	.	.	CASSLEDSHYGYTF	TGTGCCAGCAGCTTAGAGGACAGCCACTATGGCTACACCTTC
TRBV30	TRBJ1-4	once	.	CAWSSGVREKLFF	TGTGCCTGGAGTAGCGGGGTTCGGGAAAAACTGTTTTTT
TRBV4-3	TRBJ1-1	.	.	CASSQDRGHPEGTEAFF	TGCGCCAGCAGCCAGGATAGAGGGCATCCTGAGGGCACTGAAGCTTTCTTT
TRBV5-1	TRBJ2-7	.	TRBD1	CASSLSGQGYEQYF	TGCGCCAGCAGCTTATCGGGACAGGGCTACGAGCAGTACTTC
TRBV7-9	TRBJ2-7	.	TRBD1	CSSSLGQGISYEQYF	TGTTCCAGCAGCTTAGGACAGGGGATTTCCTACGAGCAGTACTTC
TRBV2	TRBJ2-1	.	TRBD2	CASSLGLAGGVDEQFF	TGTGCCAGCAGTTTGGGACTAGCGGGAGGGGTTGATGAGCAGTTCTTC
TRBV5-1	TRBJ1-5	.	.	CASSLEGESNQPQHF	TGCGCCAGCAGCTTGGAGGGGGAGAGCAATCAGCCCCAGCATTTT
TRBV10-2	TRBJ1-2	.	TRBD1	CASSLDREGYTF	TGCGCCAGCAGCTTGGACAGGGAAGGCTACACCTTC
TRBV29-1	TRBJ2-3	.	.	CSVRKGNPTDTQYF	TGCAGCGTGCGTAAGGGGAACCCCACAGATACGCAGTATTTT
TRBV14	TRBJ2-7	.	.	CASSQGQLNYEQYF	TGTGCCAGCAGCCAAGGACAGCTTAACTACGAGCAGTACTTC
TRBV5-1	TRBJ1-1	.	.	CASSLSPEKLVAFF	TGCGCCAGCAGCTTATCCCCCGAGAAGTTGGTGGCTTTCTTT
TRBV14	TRBJ1-4	.	.	CASSILGPNEKLFF	.